Described below is a single T cell receptor (beta chain) sequence and its context. Antigen unknown. Here immunoSEQ multiplex PCR was the method, and the copy in TCRdb shows in-frame clones only, minus some. This table holds more than 2,000,000 clones, just over 90% found once. The sample originates from a study of shared clonotypes between healthy human individuals. About the study: Each donor's CD8 memory used one plate, CD8 naive two, each CD4 subset three.

Points from the study as a whole: It was observed that around 5% of naive CD4 clonotypes were shared across a handful of donors. Non-shared clonotypes had lower generation probabilities than clonotypes shared by all four sorted-subset donors.

V lost 0 bases to trimming and J lost 1 base, with 8 bases between them. The length of the CDR3 is 15 residues. Germline assignment: CDR1 LNHNV and CDR2 YYDKDF (reference sequence). The source is a man between 18 and 29 years old in good health. Some clones in this sample may be carry-over from other donors' samples. What was sequenced was naive CD4+ T cells from PBMCs. The subset is: CD45RA+ positively selected. The chain joins TRBV15 to TRBJ2-3; possibly TRBD1 for D (5 bases). CDR3 residues: CATSRDSRGTDTQYF. CDR3 sequence (DNA): TGTGCCACCAGCAGAGATTCCAGGGGCACAGATACGCAGTATTTT.